The text below deals with one T cell receptor beta chain. V lost 5 bases and J lost 6; bases outside the gene matches: 13. The CDR3 spans 16 residues. Each CDR3 protein is one row after TCRdb ran MiXCR on the RT-PCR reads. The sample includes fewer than 800,000 distinct CDR3 sequences, approximately 15% of them seen just once. The sample was memory CD4+ T cells from blood. The clonotype was recovered from a female donor in good health, serving as a healthy control. The chain links TRBV12-3 or TRBV12-4 to TRBJ2-1, with 7 bases lining up with TRBD1. As DNA, the CDR3 is TGTGCCAGCAGTACTAACAACAGGGGAACGGTCAATGAGCAGTTCTTC. Its protein product is CASSTNNRGTVNEQFF.